This entry describes one T cell receptor beta chain. The sample belongs to a study of identical twins. The length of the CDR3 is 15 residues. CDR1 MGHRA and CDR2 YSYEKL come from the germline V gene. Trimming took 1 base from V and 2 from J, leaving 12 bases between them. It was template switching that added a universal primer site, and there were unique molecular identifiers on the cDNA. TCRdb re-derived calls from the 5' RACE reads in MiXCR, one entry per CDR3 protein. The data hold approximately 190,000 distinct CDR3 sequences, with around a sixth observed a single time. These sequences were also reported in another study, on T cells expressing NK-cell markers.

This receptor was taken from a woman in her late teens or twenties in good health. V and J are TRBV4-1 and TRBJ2-7, with D possibly being TRBD2 (5 bases). Input material: CD8+ T cells sorted from blood. The CDR3 is CASSQGSGLTYEQYF. The CDR3 DNA is TGCGCCAGCAGCCAAGGAAGCGGTCTTACCTACGAGCAGTACTTC.